This TCR beta chain was retrieved from a study of blood T cell repertoires in COVID-19. This table comes from immunoSEQ multiplex PCR, and its TCRdb copy is limited to in-frame clones, with some not included. The table lists about 87,000 clones, 89% of them singletons. Unmatched junction bases numbered 6, after V lost 1 base and J lost 0 bases. The CDR3 is 17 residues long. Germline CDR1 is SGHNT and CDR2 is YYREEE (reference sequence). This clone has more than one count but fewer than ten. V and J are TRBV5-4 and TRBJ2-3, with TRBD2 matching over 9 bases. This TCR was sampled from a woman older than 75 with active COVID-19. Sequenced material: peripheral blood. The CDR3 protein is CASSLFASGASTDTQYF. The CDR3 DNA follows: TGTGCCAGCAGCTTGTTTGCTAGCGGGGCTAGCACAGATACGCAGTATTTT.